This T cell receptor (beta chain) emerged from a study of blood T cell repertoires in COVID-19. Looking at the study overall: Samples representing acute and convalescent COVID-19 were sourced from the United States, Italy and Spain.

The V end was cut by 3 bases, the J end by 2 bases, with 8 bases between. The CDR3 is 13 residues long. Per the germline V gene, CDR1 is MGHRA and CDR2 is YSYEKL. Seattle-derived patients entered the study during active infection and were followed longitudinally. Authors' methods: Estimation of nucleated cell counts was performed using reference gene primer amplification. Assay: immunoSEQ multiplex PCR; the TCRdb copy retains only in-frame clones and omits some. D and trimming come from the DNA, and the V and J calls and clone size come from that table. This sample has just over 250,000 clones, with about 90% found just once.

The material sequenced was peripheral blood. This receptor was obtained from a woman between 70 and 85 years old with COVID-19, enrolled during active disease. V is TRBV4-1 and J is TRBJ2-7, with D possibly being TRBD2 (6 bases). As DNA, the CDR3 is TGCGCCAGCAGCCAGGGGGAGGCCTACGAGCAGTACTTC. It codes for CASSQGEAYEQYF.